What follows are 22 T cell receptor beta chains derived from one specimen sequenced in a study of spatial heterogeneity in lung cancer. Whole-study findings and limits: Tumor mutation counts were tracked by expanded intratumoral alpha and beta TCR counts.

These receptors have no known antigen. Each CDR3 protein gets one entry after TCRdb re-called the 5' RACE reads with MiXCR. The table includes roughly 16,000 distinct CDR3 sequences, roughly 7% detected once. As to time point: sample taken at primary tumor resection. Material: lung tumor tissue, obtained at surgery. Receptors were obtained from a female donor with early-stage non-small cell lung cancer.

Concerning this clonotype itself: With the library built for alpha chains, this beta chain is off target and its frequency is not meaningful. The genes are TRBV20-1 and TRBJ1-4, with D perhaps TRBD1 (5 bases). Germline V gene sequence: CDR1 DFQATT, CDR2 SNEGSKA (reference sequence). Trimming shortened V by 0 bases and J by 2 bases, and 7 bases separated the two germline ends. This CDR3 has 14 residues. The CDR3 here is CSARDRVTNEKLFF. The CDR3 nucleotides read TGCAGTGCTAGAGACAGGGTTACTAATGAAAAACTGTTTTTT.

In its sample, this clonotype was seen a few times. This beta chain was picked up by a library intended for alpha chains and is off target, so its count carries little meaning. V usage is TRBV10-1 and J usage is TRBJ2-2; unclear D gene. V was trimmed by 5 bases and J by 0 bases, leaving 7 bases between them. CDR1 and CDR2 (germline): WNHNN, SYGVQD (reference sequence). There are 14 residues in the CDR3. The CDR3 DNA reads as TGCGCCAGCAGTAGGACGGCGAACACCGGGGAGCTGTTTTTT. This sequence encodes CASSRTANTGELFF.

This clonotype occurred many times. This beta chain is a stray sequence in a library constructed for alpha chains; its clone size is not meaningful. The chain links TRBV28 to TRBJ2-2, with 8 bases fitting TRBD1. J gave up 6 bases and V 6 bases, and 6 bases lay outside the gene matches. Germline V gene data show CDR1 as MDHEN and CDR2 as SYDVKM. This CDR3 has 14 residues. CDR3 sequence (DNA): TGTGCCAGCAGACACAGGGGGGTGGCCGGGGAGCTGTTTTTT. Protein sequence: CASRHRGVAGELFF.

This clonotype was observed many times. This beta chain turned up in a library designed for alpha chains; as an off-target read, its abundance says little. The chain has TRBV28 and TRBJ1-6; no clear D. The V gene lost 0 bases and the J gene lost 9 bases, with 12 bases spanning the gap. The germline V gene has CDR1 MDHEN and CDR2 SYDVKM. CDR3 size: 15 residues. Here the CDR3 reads CASSLWGVEGSPLHF. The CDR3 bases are TGTGCCAGCAGTTTATGGGGCGTGGAGGGTTCACCCCTCCACTTT.

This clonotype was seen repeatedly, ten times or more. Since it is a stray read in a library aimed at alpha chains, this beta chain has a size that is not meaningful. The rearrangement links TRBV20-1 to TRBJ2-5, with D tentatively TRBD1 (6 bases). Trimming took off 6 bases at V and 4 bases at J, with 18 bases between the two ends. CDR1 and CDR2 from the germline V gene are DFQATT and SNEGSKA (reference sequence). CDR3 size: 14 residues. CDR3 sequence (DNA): TGCAGTGCCGAGAGGCAGGGGCCGGGAGAGACCCAGTACTTC. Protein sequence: CSAERQGPGETQYF.

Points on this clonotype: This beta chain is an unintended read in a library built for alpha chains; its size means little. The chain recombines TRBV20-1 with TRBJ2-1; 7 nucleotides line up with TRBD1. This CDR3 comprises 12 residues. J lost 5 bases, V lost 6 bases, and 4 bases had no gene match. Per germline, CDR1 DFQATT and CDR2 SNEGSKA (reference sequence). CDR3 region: CSASGQHNEQFF. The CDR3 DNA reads TGCAGTGCCTCGGGACAGCACAATGAGCAGTTCTTC.

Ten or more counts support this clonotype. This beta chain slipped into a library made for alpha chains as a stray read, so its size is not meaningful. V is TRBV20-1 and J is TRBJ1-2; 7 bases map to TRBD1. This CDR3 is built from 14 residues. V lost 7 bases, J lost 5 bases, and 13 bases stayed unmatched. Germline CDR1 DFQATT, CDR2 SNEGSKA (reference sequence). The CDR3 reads CSVQPTGPGYGYTF. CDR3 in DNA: TGCAGTGTTCAGCCGACAGGGCCCGGTTATGGCTACACCTTC.

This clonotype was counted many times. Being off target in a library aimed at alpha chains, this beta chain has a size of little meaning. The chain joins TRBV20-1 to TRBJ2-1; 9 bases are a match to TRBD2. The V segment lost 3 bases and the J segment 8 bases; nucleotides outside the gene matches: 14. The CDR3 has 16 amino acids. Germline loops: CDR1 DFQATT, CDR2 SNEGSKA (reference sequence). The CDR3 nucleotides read TGCAGTGCTAGCTACTCCAGCGGGAGGACCCAGGATGAGCAGTTCTTC. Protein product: CSASYSSGRTQDEQFF.

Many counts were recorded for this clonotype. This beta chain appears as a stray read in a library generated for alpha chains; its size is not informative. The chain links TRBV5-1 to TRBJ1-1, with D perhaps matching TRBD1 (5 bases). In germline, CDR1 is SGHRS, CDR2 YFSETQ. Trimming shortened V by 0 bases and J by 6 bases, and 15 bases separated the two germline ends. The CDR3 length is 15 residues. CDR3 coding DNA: TGCGCCAGCAGCTTGGCCATTGGGGCGGATGCTGAAGCTTTCTTT. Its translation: CASSLAIGADAEAFF.

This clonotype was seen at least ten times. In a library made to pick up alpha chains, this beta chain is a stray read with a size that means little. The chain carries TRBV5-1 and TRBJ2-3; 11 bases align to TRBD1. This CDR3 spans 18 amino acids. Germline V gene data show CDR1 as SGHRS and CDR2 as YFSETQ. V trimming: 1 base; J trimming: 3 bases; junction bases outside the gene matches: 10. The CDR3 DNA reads TGCGCCAGCAGCTTGAGTCCCCCCGGGACAGGGGGGACAGATACGCAGTATTTT. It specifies CASSLSPPGTGGTDTQYF.

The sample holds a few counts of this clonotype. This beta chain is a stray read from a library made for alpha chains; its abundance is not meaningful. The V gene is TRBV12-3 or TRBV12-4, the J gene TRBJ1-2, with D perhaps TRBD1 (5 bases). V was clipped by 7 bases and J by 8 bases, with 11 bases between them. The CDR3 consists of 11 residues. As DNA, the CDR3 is TGTGCCAGCACCACTAAGGGGGGCTACACCTTC. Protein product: CASTTKGGYTF.

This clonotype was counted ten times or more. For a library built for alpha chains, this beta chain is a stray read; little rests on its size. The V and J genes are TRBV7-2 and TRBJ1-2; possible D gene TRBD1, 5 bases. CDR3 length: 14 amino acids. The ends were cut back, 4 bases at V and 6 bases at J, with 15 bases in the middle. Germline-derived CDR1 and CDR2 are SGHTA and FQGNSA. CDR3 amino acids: CASSSRPGRNGYTF. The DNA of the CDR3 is TGTGCCAGCAGCTCAAGGCCGGGGCGGAATGGCTACACCTTC.

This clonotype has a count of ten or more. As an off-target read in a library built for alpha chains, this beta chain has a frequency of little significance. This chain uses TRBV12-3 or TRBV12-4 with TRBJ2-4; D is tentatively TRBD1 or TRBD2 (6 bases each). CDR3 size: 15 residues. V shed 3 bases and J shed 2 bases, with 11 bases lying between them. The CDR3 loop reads CASSFGGATKNIQYF. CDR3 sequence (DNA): TGTGCCAGCAGTTTCGGGGGCGCAACCAAAAACATTCAGTACTTC.

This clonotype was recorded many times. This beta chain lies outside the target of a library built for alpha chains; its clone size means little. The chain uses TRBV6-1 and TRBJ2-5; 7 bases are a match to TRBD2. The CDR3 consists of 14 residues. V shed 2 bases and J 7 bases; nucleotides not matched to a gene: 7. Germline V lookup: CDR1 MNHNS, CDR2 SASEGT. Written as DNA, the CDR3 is TGTGCCAGCAGTGAAAGTAAAGCGGGACGGACCCAGTACTTC. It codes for CASSESKAGRTQYF.

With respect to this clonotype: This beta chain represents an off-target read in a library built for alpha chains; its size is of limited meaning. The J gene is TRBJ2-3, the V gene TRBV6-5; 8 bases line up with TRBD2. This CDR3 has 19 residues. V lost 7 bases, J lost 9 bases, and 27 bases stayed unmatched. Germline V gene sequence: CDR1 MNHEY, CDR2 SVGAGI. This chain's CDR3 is CASTSHPLGGLAFPGTQYF. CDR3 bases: TGTGCCAGCACCTCCCACCCTCTTGGCGGACTAGCATTCCCTGGGACGCAGTATTTT.

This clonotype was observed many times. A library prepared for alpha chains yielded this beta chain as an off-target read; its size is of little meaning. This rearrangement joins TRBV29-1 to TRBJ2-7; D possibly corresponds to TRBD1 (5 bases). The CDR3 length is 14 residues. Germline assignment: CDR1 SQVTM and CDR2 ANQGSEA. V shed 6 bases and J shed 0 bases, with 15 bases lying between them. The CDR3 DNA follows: TGCAGCGTCTCAGGGAAATTGGGCTCCTACGAGCAGTACTTC. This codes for CSVSGKLGSYEQYF.

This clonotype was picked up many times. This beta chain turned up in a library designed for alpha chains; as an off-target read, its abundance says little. Here the CDR3 reads CASSPGLAGETQYF. In DNA, the CDR3 is TGTGCCAGCAGCCCCGGACTAGCGGGGGAAACGCAGTATTTT. This chain links TRBV11-1 with TRBJ2-3, with 13 bases fitting TRBD2. Germline lookup yields CDR1 SGHAT and CDR2 FQDESV (reference sequence). The CDR3 contains 14 residues. Unmatched junction bases numbered 5, after V lost 5 bases and J lost 9 bases.

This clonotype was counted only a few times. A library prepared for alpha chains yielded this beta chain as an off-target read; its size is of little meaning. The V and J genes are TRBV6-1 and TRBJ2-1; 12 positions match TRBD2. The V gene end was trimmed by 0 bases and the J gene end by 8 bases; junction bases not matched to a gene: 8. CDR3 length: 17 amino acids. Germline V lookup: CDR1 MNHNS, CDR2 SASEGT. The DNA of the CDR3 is TGTGCCAGCAGTGAAGCGCCTAGCGGGGGGGCACAGGATGAGCAGTTCTTC. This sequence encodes CASSEAPSGGAQDEQFF.

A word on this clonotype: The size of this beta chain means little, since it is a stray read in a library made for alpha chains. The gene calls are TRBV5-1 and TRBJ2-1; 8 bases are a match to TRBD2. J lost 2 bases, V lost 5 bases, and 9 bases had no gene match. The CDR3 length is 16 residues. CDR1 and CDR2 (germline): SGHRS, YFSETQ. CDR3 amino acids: CASRGMRGVPYNEQFF. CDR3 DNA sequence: TGCGCCAGCAGAGGGATGCGGGGGGTCCCCTACAATGAGCAGTTCTTC.

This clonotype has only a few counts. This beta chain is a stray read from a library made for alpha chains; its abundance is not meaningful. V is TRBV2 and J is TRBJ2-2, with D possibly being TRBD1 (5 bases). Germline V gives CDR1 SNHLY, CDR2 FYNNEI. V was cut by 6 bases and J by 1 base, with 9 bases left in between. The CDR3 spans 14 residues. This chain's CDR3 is CASRKTVNTGELFF. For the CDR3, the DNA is TGTGCCAGCAGAAAGACAGTGAACACCGGGGAGCTGTTTTTT. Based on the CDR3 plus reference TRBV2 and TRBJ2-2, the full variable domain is EPEVTQTPSHQVTQMGQEVILRCVPISNHLYFYWYRQILGQKVEFLVSFYNNEISEKSEIFDDQFSVERPDGSNFTLKIRSTKLEDSAMYFCASRKTVNTGELFFGEGSRLTVL.

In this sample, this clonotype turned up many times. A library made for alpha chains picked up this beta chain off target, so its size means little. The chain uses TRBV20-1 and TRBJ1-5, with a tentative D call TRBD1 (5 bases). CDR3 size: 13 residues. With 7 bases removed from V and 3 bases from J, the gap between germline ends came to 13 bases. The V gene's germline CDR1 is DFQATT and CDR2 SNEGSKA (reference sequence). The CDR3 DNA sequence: TGCAGTGGGGGGGAGGGGACCAATCAGCCCCAGCATTTT. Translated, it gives CSGGEGTNQPQHF.

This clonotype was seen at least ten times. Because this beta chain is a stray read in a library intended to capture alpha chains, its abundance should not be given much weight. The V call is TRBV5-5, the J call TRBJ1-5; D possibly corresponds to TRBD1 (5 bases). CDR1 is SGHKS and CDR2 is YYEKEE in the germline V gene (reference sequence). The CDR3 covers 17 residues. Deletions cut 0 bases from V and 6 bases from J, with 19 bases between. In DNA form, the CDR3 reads TGTGCCAGCAGCTTGGTGGAGGGGCCCGGGTTGAGTCAGCCCCAGCATTTT. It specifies CASSLVEGPGLSQPQHF.